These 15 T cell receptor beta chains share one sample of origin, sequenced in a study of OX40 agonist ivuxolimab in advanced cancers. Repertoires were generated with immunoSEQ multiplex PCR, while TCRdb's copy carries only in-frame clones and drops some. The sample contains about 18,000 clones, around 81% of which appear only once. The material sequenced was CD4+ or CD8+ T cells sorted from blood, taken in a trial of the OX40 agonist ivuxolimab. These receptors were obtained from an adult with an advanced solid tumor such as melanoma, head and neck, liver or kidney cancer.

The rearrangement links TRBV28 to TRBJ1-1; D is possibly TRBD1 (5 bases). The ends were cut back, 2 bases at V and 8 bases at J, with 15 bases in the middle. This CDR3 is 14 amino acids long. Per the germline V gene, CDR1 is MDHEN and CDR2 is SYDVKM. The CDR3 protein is CASSLAGITVEAFF. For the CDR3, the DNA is TGTGCCAGCAGTTTAGCAGGGATTACGGTAGAAGCTTTCTTT.

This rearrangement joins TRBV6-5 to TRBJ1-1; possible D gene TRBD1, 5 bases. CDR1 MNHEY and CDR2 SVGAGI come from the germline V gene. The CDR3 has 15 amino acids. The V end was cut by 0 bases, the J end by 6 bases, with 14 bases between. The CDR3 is CASSYSMGTRSEAFF. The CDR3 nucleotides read TGTGCCAGCAGTTACTCGATGGGGACCCGGTCTGAAGCTTTCTTT.

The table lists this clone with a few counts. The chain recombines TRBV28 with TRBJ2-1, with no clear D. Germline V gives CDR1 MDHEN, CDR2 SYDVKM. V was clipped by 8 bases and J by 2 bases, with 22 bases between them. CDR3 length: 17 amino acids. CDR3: CASSINVLTAAYNEQFF. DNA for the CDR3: TGTGCCAGCTCCATTAACGTTCTTACTGCCGCCTACAATGAGCAGTTCTTC. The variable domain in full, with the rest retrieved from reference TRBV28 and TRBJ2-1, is DVKVTQSSRYLVKRTGEKVFLECVQDMDHENMFWYRQDPGLGLRLIYFSYDVKMKEKGDIPEGYSVSREKKERFSLILESASTNQTSMYLCASSINVLTAAYNEQFFGPGTRLTVL.

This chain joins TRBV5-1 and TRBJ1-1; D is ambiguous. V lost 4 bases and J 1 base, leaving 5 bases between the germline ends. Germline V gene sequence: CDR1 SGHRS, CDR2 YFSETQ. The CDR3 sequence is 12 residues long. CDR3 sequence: CASSRTNTEAFF. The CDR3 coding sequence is TGCGCCAGCAGCCGGACGAACACTGAAGCTTTCTTT.

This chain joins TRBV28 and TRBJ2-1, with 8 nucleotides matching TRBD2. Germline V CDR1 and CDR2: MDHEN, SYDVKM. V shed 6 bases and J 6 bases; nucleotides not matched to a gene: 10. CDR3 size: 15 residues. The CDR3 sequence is CASSLPGLGANEQFF. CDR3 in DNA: TGTGCCAGCAGCCTCCCGGGACTAGGTGCCAATGAGCAGTTCTTC.

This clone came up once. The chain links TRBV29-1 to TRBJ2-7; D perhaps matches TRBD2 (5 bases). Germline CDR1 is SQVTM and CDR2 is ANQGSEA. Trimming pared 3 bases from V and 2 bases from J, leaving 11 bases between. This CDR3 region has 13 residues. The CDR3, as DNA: TGCAGCGTTGAGGGGAGCGGAACCTACGAGCAGTACTTC. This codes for CSVEGSGTYEQYF.

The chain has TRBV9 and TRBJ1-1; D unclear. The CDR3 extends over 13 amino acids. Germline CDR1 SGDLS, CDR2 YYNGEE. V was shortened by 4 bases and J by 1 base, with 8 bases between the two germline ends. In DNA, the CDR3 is TGTGCCAGCAGCAGGCCTGAGAACACTGAAGCTTTCTTT. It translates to CASSRPENTEAFF.

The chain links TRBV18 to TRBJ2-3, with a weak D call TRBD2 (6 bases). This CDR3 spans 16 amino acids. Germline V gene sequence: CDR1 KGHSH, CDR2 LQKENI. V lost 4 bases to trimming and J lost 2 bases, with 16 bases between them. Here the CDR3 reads CASSQSGLANTDTQYF. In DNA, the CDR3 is TGTGCCAGCTCACAAAGCGGTCTAGCGAACACAGATACGCAGTATTTT.

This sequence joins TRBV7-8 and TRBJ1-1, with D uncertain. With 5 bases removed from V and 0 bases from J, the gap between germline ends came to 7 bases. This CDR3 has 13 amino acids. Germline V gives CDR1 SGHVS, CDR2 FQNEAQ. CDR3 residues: CASSLELNTEAFF. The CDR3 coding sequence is TGTGCCAGCAGCCTAGAGTTGAACACTGAAGCTTTCTTT.

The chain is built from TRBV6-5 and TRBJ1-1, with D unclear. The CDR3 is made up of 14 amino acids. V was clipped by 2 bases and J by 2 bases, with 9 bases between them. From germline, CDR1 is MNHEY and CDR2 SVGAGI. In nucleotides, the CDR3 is TGTGCCAGCAGTTACCAGTCGGCTAACACTGAAGCTTTCTTT. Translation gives CASSYQSANTEAFF.

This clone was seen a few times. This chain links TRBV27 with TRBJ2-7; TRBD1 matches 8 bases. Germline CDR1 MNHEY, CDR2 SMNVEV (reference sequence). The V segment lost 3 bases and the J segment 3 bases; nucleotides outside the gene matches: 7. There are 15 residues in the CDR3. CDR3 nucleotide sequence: TGTGCCAGCAGTTTTCAGCCAGGGGGCATCTACGAGCAGTACTTC. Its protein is CASSFQPGGIYEQYF.

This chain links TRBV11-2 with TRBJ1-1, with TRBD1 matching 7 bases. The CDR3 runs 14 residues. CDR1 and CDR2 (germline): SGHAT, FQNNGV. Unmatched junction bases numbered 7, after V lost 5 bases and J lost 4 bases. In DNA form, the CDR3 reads TGTGCCAGCAGCAGAGGGGGCGCGGCCACTGAAGCTTTCTTT. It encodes CASSRGGAATEAFF.

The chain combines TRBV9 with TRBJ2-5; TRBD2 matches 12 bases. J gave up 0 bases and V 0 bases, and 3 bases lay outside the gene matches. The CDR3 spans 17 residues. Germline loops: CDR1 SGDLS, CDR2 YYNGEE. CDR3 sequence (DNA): TGTGCCAGCAGCGTAGGACTAGCGGGGGACCACCAAGAGACCCAGTACTTC. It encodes CASSVGLAGDHQETQYF.

CDR3: CASGTGTGNEKLFF. CDR3 nucleotide sequence: TGTGCCAGCGGAACCGGGACAGGGAATGAAAAACTGTTTTTT. The chain employs TRBV9 and TRBJ1-4, with 9 bases identical to TRBD1. The CDR3 has 14 amino acids. Trimming removed 7 bases from V and 5 bases from J; junction bases left unmatched: 6. The germline gives CDR1 SGDLS, CDR2 YYNGEE.

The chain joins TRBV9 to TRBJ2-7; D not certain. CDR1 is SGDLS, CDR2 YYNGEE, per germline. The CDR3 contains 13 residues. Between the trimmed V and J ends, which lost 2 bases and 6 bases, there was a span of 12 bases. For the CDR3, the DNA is TGTGCCAGCAGCGTCTTCGAAGTATCCGAGCAGTACTTC. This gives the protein CASSVFEVSEQYF.